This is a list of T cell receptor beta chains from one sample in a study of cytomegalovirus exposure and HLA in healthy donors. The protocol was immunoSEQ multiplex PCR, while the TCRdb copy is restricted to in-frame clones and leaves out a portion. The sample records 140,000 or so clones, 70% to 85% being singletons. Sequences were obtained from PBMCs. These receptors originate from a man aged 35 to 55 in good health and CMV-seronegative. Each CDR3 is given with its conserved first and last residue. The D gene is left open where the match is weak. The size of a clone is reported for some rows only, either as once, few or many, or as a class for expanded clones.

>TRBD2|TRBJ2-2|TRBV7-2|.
TGTGCCAGCAGCTTAGTCTTCACTGGCGGGAGTTTCACCGGGGAGCTGTTTTTT
CASSLVFTGGSFTGELFF
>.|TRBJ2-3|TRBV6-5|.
TGTGCCAGCAGTTGGTCTAGCGCCTCAGATACGCAGTATTTT
CASSWSSASDTQYF
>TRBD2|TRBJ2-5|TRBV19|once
TGTGCCAGCGCCCCGGGGGGCCAAGAGACCCAGTACTTC
CASAPGGQETQYF
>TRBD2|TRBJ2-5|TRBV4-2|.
TGTGCCAGCAGCCGCCGGCGGGGGGGCGGCGAGACCCAGTACTTC
CASSRRRGGGETQYF
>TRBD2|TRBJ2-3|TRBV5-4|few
TGTGCCAGCAGAGTAGGGACTAGCGGGGGGCGAGATACGCAGTATTTT
CASRVGTSGGRDTQYF
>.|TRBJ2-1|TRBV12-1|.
TGTGCCAGCAGCTTGGACCCTGGACTAGCGGGGGCTATTCAGAGCTCCTACAATGAGCAGTTCTTC
CASSLDPGLAGAIQSSYNEQFF
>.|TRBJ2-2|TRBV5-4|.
TGTGCCAGCAGCTTTACAGGGGGGGCCAACACCGGGGCGCTGTTTTTT
CASSFTGGANTGALFF
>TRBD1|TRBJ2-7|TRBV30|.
TGTGCCTGGAAACTACTCGGGACAGGGGAGTACTTC
CAWKLLGTGEYF
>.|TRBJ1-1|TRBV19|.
TGTGCCAGCCTAGGGGGAGGGATCTCTGAAGCTTTCTTT
CASLGGGISEAFF
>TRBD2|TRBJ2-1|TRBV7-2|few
TGTGCCAGCAGCCGACATACTAGCGGGACTAATAATGAGCAGTTCTTC
CASSRHTSGTNNEQFF
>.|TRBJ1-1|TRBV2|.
TGTGCCAGCAGTGAAAGGGAGACTGAAGCTTTCTTT
CASSERETEAFF
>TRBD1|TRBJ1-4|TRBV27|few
TGTGCCAGCAGGACTGTTACAGGGGAGGATGAAAAACTGTTTTTT
CASRTVTGEDEKLFF
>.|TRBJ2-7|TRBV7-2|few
TGTGCCAGCAGCCCGTGGACAGCCTCCTACGAGCAGTACTTC
CASSPWTASYEQYF